Below, 24 T cell receptor beta chains from the same sample are listed, as sequenced in a study of immune evolution from preneoplasia to lung adenocarcinoma. Clones were read by immunoSEQ multiplex PCR, and TCRdb kept only the in-frame ones, dropping some. The sample yields about 11,000 clones, roughly four fifths seen once. The sample comprised FFPE minimally invasive lung adenocarcinoma tissue. These receptors were collected from a person aged 70 to 79 with lung adenocarcinoma.

The chain couples TRBV7-2 to TRBJ2-1; D remains ambiguous. Trimming removed 5 bases from V and 6 bases from J, with 20 bases in between. The CDR3 runs to 16 residues. Germline loops: CDR1 SGHTA, CDR2 FQGNSA. The CDR3 is CASSPYPWRPPNEQFF. The CDR3 nucleotides read TGTGCCAGCAGCCCCTACCCTTGGCGACCCCCCAATGAGCAGTTCTTC.

This chain links TRBV7-2 with TRBJ2-7, with 7 bases identical to TRBD2. This CDR3 comprises 14 residues. Looked up from germline, CDR1 is SGHTA and CDR2 is FQGNSA. J was trimmed by 6 bases and V by 3 bases; bases with no gene match: 8. CDR3 DNA: TGTGCCAGCAGCTTTAGGTGGGGGGGAGGCGAGCAGTACTTC. Translation gives CASSFRWGGGEQYF. The whole variable domain, remainder taken from reference TRBV7-2 and TRBJ2-7, is GAGVSQSPSNKVTEKGKDVELRCDPISGHTALYWYRQSLGQGLEFLIYFQGNSAPDKSGLPSDRFSAERTGGSVSTLTIQRTQQEDSAVYLCASSFRWGGGEQYFGPGTRLTVT.

V usage is TRBV6-1 and J usage is TRBJ1-2; tentative D call: TRBD1 (6 bases). The germline CDR1 and CDR2 sequences are MNHNS and SASEGT. V lost 4 bases and J 7 bases, leaving 19 bases between the germline ends. The CDR3 totals 15 residues. The CDR3 spells CASSGPGQSRVGYTF. CDR3 in DNA: TGTGCCAGCAGTGGCCCCGGACAGAGCAGGGTTGGCTACACCTTC.

This clone appeared once. V usage is TRBV7-8 and J usage is TRBJ2-7, with D uncertain. Germline CDR1 and CDR2: SGHVS and FQNEAQ. The CDR3 contains 15 residues. The V and J ends lost 2 bases and 4 bases respectively, with 15 bases between them. The CDR3 DNA follows: TGTGCCAGCAGCTTATCGGGTCGGACCCTATACGAGCAGTACTTC. This codes for CASSLSGRTLYEQYF.

The rearrangement uses TRBV10-3 and TRBJ2-5, with no clear D. The length of the CDR3 is 13 residues. V shed 1 base and J shed 3 bases, with 6 bases lying between them. CDR1 is ENHRY, CDR2 SYGVKD, per germline. The CDR3 sequence is CAISEYEKETQYF. The CDR3 region has the DNA TGTGCCATCAGTGAGTACGAAAAAGAGACCCAGTACTTC.

The chain employs TRBV5-4 and TRBJ1-2; D is undetermined. The CDR3 runs to 12 residues. The germline V gene has CDR1 SGHNT and CDR2 YYREEE (reference sequence). With 0 bases removed from V and 6 bases from J, the gap between germline ends came to 6 bases. The CDR3 sequence is CASSLVRDGYTF. DNA for the CDR3: TGTGCCAGCAGCTTGGTACGGGATGGCTACACCTTC.

This clone was seen more than once but under ten times. V is TRBV30 and J is TRBJ2-1, with D possibly called TRBD1 or TRBD2 (5 bases each). Per the germline V gene, CDR1 is GTSNPN and CDR2 is SVGIG (reference sequence). Trimming stripped 8 bases from V and 12 bases from J, with 11 bases between. The CDR3 loop spans 9 amino acids. The CDR3 sequence: CASPRGQFF. The CDR3 nucleotides are TGTGCCAGCCCGAGGGGGCAGTTCTTC.

The chain recombines TRBV28 with TRBJ2-4; the match to TRBD1 covers 10 bases. This CDR3 is built from 18 residues. J was trimmed by 6 bases and V by 6 bases; bases with no gene match: 17. The germline gives CDR1 MDHEN, CDR2 SYDVKM. The CDR3 protein is CASSQEGAPTGGPNIQYF. CDR3 nucleotide sequence: TGTGCCAGCAGCCAGGAAGGGGCCCCGACAGGGGGCCCAAACATTCAGTACTTC. Full variable domain (missing parts from reference TRBV28 and TRBJ2-4): DVKVTQSSRYLVKRTGEKVFLECVQDMDHENMFWYRQDPGLGLRLIYFSYDVKMKEKGDIPEGYSVSREKKERFSLILESASTNQTSMYLCASSQEGAPTGGPNIQYFGAGTRLSVL.

This clone was counted once. Here the CDR3 DNA reads TGTGCCAGCAGTGGTGGGTTCTCCACGGGATCACCCCTCCACTTT. Protein sequence: CASSGGFSTGSPLHF. The rearrangement joins TRBV6-5 to TRBJ1-6; no reliable D call. The V end was cut by 5 bases, the J end by 10 bases, with 18 bases between. There are 15 residues in the CDR3. Per the germline V gene, CDR1 is MNHEY and CDR2 is SVGAGI.

This clone is a singleton in its sample. The chain has TRBV9 and TRBJ1-2; D might be TRBD1 (6 bases). The CDR3 sequence is 15 residues long. V lost 1 base to trimming and J lost 4 bases, with 14 bases between them. Germline CDR1 SGDLS, CDR2 YYNGEE. CDR3 sequence: CASSVIQGQSYGYTF. The CDR3 bases are TGTGCCAGCAGCGTAATTCAGGGGCAAAGCTATGGCTACACCTTC.

J is TRBJ2-3 and V is TRBV28, with a possible D match to TRBD2 (5 bases). CDR1 MDHEN and CDR2 SYDVKM come from the germline V gene. V lost 9 bases and J 0 bases, leaving 13 bases between the germline ends. The CDR3 is 14 amino acids. CDR3 DNA: TGTGCCAGTCTTGCGGGCTTTAGCACAGATACGCAGTATTTT. As protein: CASLAGFSTDTQYF.

The table lists this clone with a few counts. The chain uses TRBV6-1 and TRBJ1-5; unclear D gene. Germline V lookup: CDR1 MNHNS, CDR2 SASEGT. Trimming took off 2 bases at V and 6 bases at J, with 20 bases between the two ends. This CDR3 is 17 amino acids long. For the CDR3, the DNA is TGTGCCAGCAGTGAAAATGTGGACGGCCACACAATTCAGCCCCAGCATTTT. This codes for CASSENVDGHTIQPQHF.

The gene calls are TRBV7-2 and TRBJ2-7; D uncertain. Per germline, CDR1 SGHTA and CDR2 FQGNSA. The CDR3 covers 14 residues. The ends were cut back, 1 base at V and 3 bases at J, with 10 bases in the middle. CDR3 in DNA: TGTGCCAGCAGCTTAGTTGTAGGGTTCTACGAGCAGTACTTC. Amino acid sequence: CASSLVVGFYEQYF.

V and J are TRBV7-3 and TRBJ1-1, with D uncertain. V dropped 6 bases and J dropped 5 bases, with 13 bases sitting between them. Germline lookup yields CDR1 SGHTA and CDR2 FQGTGA. The CDR3 length is 13 residues. CDR3 DNA: TGTGCCAGCAGACTGGGGATGGGGACTGAAGCTTTCTTT. It translates to CASRLGMGTEAFF.

This clone appeared a few times. CDR3 nucleotide sequence: TGTGCCAGCAGCTCCGCCAGAACGGGAGCGGTGTTTGAGACCCAGTACTTC. Protein: CASSSARTGAVFETQYF. V gene TRBV11-1 combines with J gene TRBJ2-5, with TRBD2 as a possible D gene (6 bases). The CDR3 is 17 amino acids. Between the trimmed V and J ends, which lost 4 bases and 5 bases, there was a span of 23 bases. CDR1 is SGHAT, CDR2 FQDESV, per germline (reference sequence).

V and J are TRBV7-8 and TRBJ1-2, with D possibly being TRBD1 (5 bases). CDR3 length: 17 residues. The germline V gene has CDR1 SGHVS and CDR2 FQNEAQ. The V end was cut by 1 base, the J end by 4 bases, with 19 bases between. As DNA, the CDR3 is TGTGCCAGCAGCTTAGTGGGACGCGCCCAGACCTCCTATGGCTACACCTTC. This gives the protein CASSLVGRAQTSYGYTF.

The chain couples TRBV6-5 to TRBJ2-3, with D possibly matching TRBD1 (6 bases). CDR3 length: 14 amino acids. V was shortened by 6 bases and J by 8 bases, with 18 bases between the two germline ends. Germline CDR1 reads MNHEY; CDR2 reads SVGAGI. CDR3 DNA: TGTGCCAGCAGCCCCCGGACAGATATCGGTACGCAGTATTTT. This gives the protein CASSPRTDIGTQYF.

This clone was seen a single time. The CDR3: CASSFGENYGYTF. The DNA for the CDR3 is TGTGCCAGCAGCTTTGGGGAAAACTATGGCTACACCTTC. The chain couples TRBV11-2 to TRBJ1-2; D remains ambiguous. Germline CDR1 and CDR2: SGHAT and FQNNGV. CDR3 length: 13 amino acids. Trimming pared 3 bases from V and 2 bases from J, leaving 7 bases between. The full variable domain, completed using reference TRBV11-2 and TRBJ1-2, is EAGVAQSPRYKIIEKRQSVAFWCNPISGHATLYWYQQILGQGPKLLIQFQNNGVVDDSQLPKDRFSAERLKGVDSTLKIQPAKLEDSAVYLCASSFGENYGYTFGSGTRLTVV.

V gene TRBV5-4 combines with J gene TRBJ1-5; D is undetermined. Germline loops: CDR1 SGHNT, CDR2 YYREEE (reference sequence). The CDR3 is 13 residues long. V lost 4 bases and J lost 5, with 10 bases in between. The DNA for the CDR3 is TGTGCCAGCAGCCCTGACACCGATCAGCCCCAGCATTTT. Amino acid sequence: CASSPDTDQPQHF.

The chain combines TRBV7-6 with TRBJ1-4; 8 nucleotides agree with TRBD1. CDR1 is SGHVS, CDR2 FNYEAQ, per germline. The CDR3 totals 14 residues. After removal of 5 bases from V and 5 bases from J, the junction contained 4 bases not matched to a gene. CDR3 in amino acids: CASSLGQANEKLFF. CDR3 in DNA: TGTGCCAGCAGCCTGGGACAGGCGAATGAAAAACTGTTTTTT.

The chain has TRBV5-8 and TRBJ2-3, with TRBD2 as a possible D gene (6 bases). Trimming pared 3 bases from V and 1 base from J, leaving 6 bases between. The germline gives CDR1 SGHTS, CDR2 YDEGEE. This CDR3 spans 13 amino acids. The CDR3 reads CASSWGGTDTQYF. CDR3 nucleotides: TGTGCCAGCAGCTGGGGGGGCACAGATACGCAGTATTTT.

The V call is TRBV19, the J call TRBJ2-7, with D perhaps assigned TRBD1 or TRBD2 (6 bases each). CDR3 size: 15 residues. Germline CDR1 LNHDA, CDR2 SQIVND (reference sequence). The ends were cut back, 5 bases at V and 7 bases at J, with 21 bases in the middle. CDR3 coding DNA: TGTGCCAGTAGTCCCTCAGAGGGGGGCCGCGGAGAGCAGTACTTC. Translating it yields CASSPSEGGRGEQYF. The whole variable domain, remainder taken from reference TRBV19 and TRBJ2-7, is DGGITQSPKYLFRKEGQNVTLSCEQNLNHDAMYWYRQDPGQGLRLIYYSQIVNDFQKGDIAEGYSVSREKKESFPLTVTSAQKNPTAFYLCASSPSEGGRGEQYFGPGTRLTVT.

This clone is classed as large (0.1 to 1%). CDR3 sequence (DNA): TGTGCCAGCAGGCTCTTTCTCTTGGGCTACAATGAGCAGTTCTTC. Amino acids: CASRLFLLGYNEQFF. The chain combines TRBV6-1 with TRBJ2-1, with D unclear. The CDR3 covers 15 residues. CDR1 is MNHNS, CDR2 SASEGT, per germline. V was trimmed by 6 bases and J by 3 bases, leaving 15 bases between them.

This chain joins TRBV30 and TRBJ2-6, with no clear D. Trimming removed 2 bases at V and 1 base at J, with 0 bases between. The CDR3 consists of 12 residues. Germline V gene data show CDR1 as GTSNPN and CDR2 as SVGIG (reference sequence). The CDR3 coding sequence is TGTGCCTGGAGTTCTGGGGCCAACGTCCTGACTTTC. This gives the protein CAWSSGANVLTF.